Shown below are 5 T cell receptor beta chains from a single sample sequenced in a study of T cells after yellow fever vaccination. TCRdb processed the 5' RACE reads anew with MiXCR; each CDR3 protein has one entry. The sample records approximately 600,000 distinct CDR3 sequences, roughly an eighth being singletons. The specimen comprised PBMCs, sampled on the day of the yellow fever booster vaccination. These receptors were taken from a man younger than 40 who received the YFV17D yellow fever vaccine.

This clonotype turned up a few times. The V and J genes are TRBV6-2 or TRBV6-3 and TRBJ2-7, with 7 nucleotides matching TRBD2. CDR3 length equals 15 residues. Germline lookup yields CDR1 MNHEY and CDR2 SVGEGT. V was clipped by 0 bases and J by 3 bases; unmatched bases: 5. The CDR3 loop is CASSYSSGEFYEQYF. CDR3 DNA: TGTGCCAGCAGTTACTCGAGCGGGGAGTTCTACGAGCAGTACTTC.

The sample holds a few counts of this clonotype. Germline is not matched at one junction end, which may reflect a read error. The chain couples TRBV20-1 to TRBJ2-4; TRBD2 agrees at 9 bases. This CDR3 comprises 16 residues. In germline, CDR1 is DFQATT, CDR2 SNEGSKA (reference sequence). This CDR3 is CCARDVSGLARNIQYF. The CDR3, as DNA: TGCTGTGCTAGAGATGTATCAGGACTAGCGCGTAACATTCAGTACTTC.

The CDR3 reads CSVKEAGELFF. CDR3 sequence (DNA): TGCAGCGTAAAGGAGGCCGGGGAGCTGTTTTTT. V is TRBV29-1 and J is TRBJ2-2, with D maybe TRBD2 (5 bases). This CDR3 is built from 11 residues. Germline V CDR1 and CDR2: SQVTM, ANQGSEA. V gave up 6 bases and J gave up 6 bases, with 8 bases separating them.

This clonotype was observed a few times. The germline gene is not matched at one end of the junction; a read error may be the cause. The genes are TRBV3-1 and TRBJ2-6; D not certain. The germline CDR1 and CDR2 sequences are LGHDT and YNNKEL (reference sequence). The length of the CDR3 is 16 residues. DNA for the CDR3: TGTGCCAGCAGCAAGTACAGCCCCCCTGGTGCCAACGTCCTGACTTTC. Translated: CASSKYSPPGANVLTF.

This clonotype has more than one count but fewer than ten. The genes are TRBV7-9 and TRBJ2-2, with 12 bases lining up with TRBD2. J lost 0 bases, V lost 1 base, and 0 bases had no gene match. Germline V gene sequence: CDR1 SEHNR, CDR2 FQNEAQ (reference sequence). The CDR3 sequence is 17 residues long. The CDR3 bases are TGTGCCAGCAGCTTAGGGACTAGCGGGGCGAACACCGGGGAGCTGTTTTTT. Amino acids: CASSLGTSGANTGELFF.